The clone carrying this T cell receptor beta chain was detected ten times or more. Its antigen is currently unknown. At one end, the junction sequence differs from germline, possibly due to a read error. The CDR3 extends over 13 amino acids. CDR1 MNHEY and CDR2 SVGEGT come from the germline V gene. Quantitative barcoded 5'-RACE was used to prepare TCR beta libraries. TCRdb called the 5' RACE reads again in MiXCR, with one record for every CDR3 protein. Of approximately 300,000 distinct CDR3 sequences in the sample, less than 10% were seen once. The entry originates in a study of CD8 T cells in ankylosing spondylitis. Study-level results: Disease-linked clones reportedly showed significant enrichment in matched ankylosing spondylitis synovial fluid. Within ankylosing spondylitis blood, a TCR beta motif made up of several highly homologous variants appeared to be characteristic.

The TCR originated in a male donor with ankylosing spondylitis. The genes are TRBV6-2 or TRBV6-3 and TRBJ2-1; no clear D. Sequences were obtained from blood, either unsorted or a sorted T cell fraction (not recorded which). The CDR3: CASSYGNSFNVIF. CDR3 DNA: TGTGCCAGCAGTTATGGGAACAGCTTCAATGTGATCTTC.